Listed below are T cell receptor beta chains from one sample, sequenced in a study of response to subunit inactivated influenza vaccine. Using its own MiXCR run on the RT-PCR reads, TCRdb lists one record per CDR3 protein. The sample lists around 580,000 distinct CDR3 sequences; approximately 10% were seen once. The starting material was PBMCs from blood, obtained on the day of vaccination. The receptors were sampled from a man aged 50 to 59 who received an inactivated influenza vaccine. The CDR3 runs from the conserved cysteine through the conserved F or W. Each record gives: D gene, clone size, CDR3 length, J gene, V gene, CDR3 protein, CDR3 DNA. The D gene is left open where the match is weak. A clone size is listed for some rows: how often the clone was seen (once, few, many), or a class if it is expanded.

>.|many|14|TRBJ2-5|TRBV7-8
CASSSLAEQETQYF
TGTGCCAGCAGCTCCTTGGCCGAACAAGAGACCCAGTACTTC
>TRBD2|.|16|TRBJ2-7|TRBV7-9
CASSLVVTSGFYEQYF
TGTGCCAGCAGCTTAGTGGTGACTAGCGGCTTCTACGAGCAGTACTTC
>.|few|15|TRBJ2-2|TRBV14
CASSQLGQNTGELFF
TGTGCCAGCAGCCAGTTAGGTCAGAACACCGGGGAGCTGTTTTTT
>TRBD1|few|15|TRBJ2-4|TRBV5-1
CASSLRTGDGNIQYF
TGCGCCAGCAGCTTACGGACAGGGGATGGGAACATTCAGTACTTC
>.|many|16|TRBJ2-6|TRBV29-1
CSVEGLEFSGANVLTF
TGCAGCGTTGAAGGGCTCGAATTCTCTGGGGCCAACGTCCTGACTTTC
>.|few|14|TRBJ1-5|TRBV28
CASSLSWSGQPQHF
TGTGCCAGCAGTTTATCATGGAGCGGTCAGCCCCAGCATTTT
>.|.|13|TRBJ2-1|TRBV6-1
CASSEALRSEQFF
TGTGCCAGCAGTGAAGCTCTCCGGTCCGAGCAGTTCTTC
>TRBD1|few|14|TRBJ1-4|TRBV20-1
CSAREQGVSEKLFF
TGCAGTGCTAGAGAACAGGGGGTATCTGAAAAACTGTTTTTT
>.|.|13|TRBJ2-1|TRBV20-1
CSARDGATNEQFF
TGCAGTGCTAGAGATGGGGCCACCAATGAGCAGTTCTTC
>TRBD2|few|16|TRBJ2-1|TRBV12-3/TRBV12-4
CASSLRGGPTYNEQFF
TGTGCCAGCAGTTTACGGGGGGGACCCACCTACAATGAGCAGTTCTTC
>TRBD2|few|19|TRBJ2-1|TRBV15
CATSRTRRDYLGREDEQFF
TGTGCCACCAGCAGAACTCGCCGGGACTACTTGGGACGGGAGGATGAGCAGTTCTTC
>.|few|16|TRBJ1-5|TRBV10-3
CAISESRGGSGQPQHF
TGTGCCATCAGTGAGTCAAGGGGTGGTTCAGGTCAGCCCCAGCATTTT
>.|few|14|TRBJ2-4|TRBV7-9
CASSLVGLGDIQYF
TGTGCCAGCAGCTTAGTGGGGCTCGGCGACATTCAGTACTTC
>.|many|12|TRBJ2-7|TRBV29-1
CSVGRTGGEQYF
TGCAGCGTTGGGAGGACTGGCGGCGAGCAGTACTTC
>.|many|13|TRBJ2-7|TRBV16
CASSQSYANEQYF
TGTGCCAGCAGCCAATCGTATGCAAACGAGCAGTACTTC
>.|medium-sized|13|TRBJ2-2|TRBV9
CASSVELSGELFF
TGTGCCAGCAGCGTAGAACTGTCAGGGGAGCTGTTTTTT
>.|.|14|TRBJ1-1|TRBV7-8
CASSKTAQGTEAFF
TGTGCCAGCAGCAAGACCGCTCAGGGGACTGAAGCTTTCTTT
>.|.|16|TRBJ2-3|TRBV12-3/TRBV12-4
CASSFGSPRGTDTQYF
TGTGCCAGCAGTTTCGGCAGTCCTAGGGGCACAGATACGCAGTATTTT
>TRBD2|.|14|TRBJ2-7|TRBV12-3/TRBV12-4
CASSFQRGGDEQYF
TGTGCCAGCAGTTTCCAGCGGGGGGGTGACGAGCAGTACTTC
>.|few|12|TRBJ2-3|TRBV10-3
CAIAGRTDTQYF
TGTGCCATCGCAGGACGCACAGATACGCAGTATTTT
>.|many|13|TRBJ2-5|TRBV12-3/TRBV12-4
CASSLATPKTQYF
TGTGCCAGCAGTTTAGCAACACCAAAGACCCAGTACTTC
>TRBD2|few|13|TRBJ2-1|TRBV20-1
CSARDGGDNEQFF
TGCAGTGCTAGAGATGGGGGGGACAATGAGCAGTTCTTC
>.|few|14|TRBJ2-5|TRBV29-1
CSVESGAHTETQYF
TGCAGCGTTGAATCGGGGGCCCACACGGAGACCCAGTACTTC
>TRBD2|few|13|TRBJ2-1|TRBV29-1
CSVDTSGRNEQFF
TGCAGCGTTGACACTAGCGGGAGGAATGAGCAGTTCTTC
>.|.|15|TRBJ1-5|TRBV20-1
CSARVSGASNQPQHF
TGCAGTGCTAGGGTCTCCGGGGCTAGCAATCAGCCCCAGCATTTT
>TRBD2|.|16|TRBJ2-5|TRBV5-1
CASSKGGTSGKETQYF
TGCGCCAGCAGCAAAGGAGGGACTAGCGGGAAGGAGACCCAGTACTTC
>.|few|12|TRBJ2-2|TRBV7-9
CATPRGTGELFF
TGTGCCACGCCGAGGGGAACCGGGGAGCTGTTTTTT
>.|.|14|TRBJ2-3|TRBV24-1
CATSGGQGADTQYF
TGTGCCACCAGTGGTGGTCAGGGCGCAGATACGCAGTATTTT
>TRBD2|.|15|TRBJ2-4|TRBV20-1
CSRGVAGVLGNIQYF
TGCAGCCGGGGTGTAGCGGGAGTTTTGGGAAACATTCAGTACTTC
>.|.|18|TRBJ1-2|TRBV10-3
CAISAQGGALLNHYGYTF
TGTGCCATCAGTGCCCAAGGGGGGGCGCTCTTAAACCACTATGGCTACACCTTC
>.|many|13|TRBJ1-1|TRBV12-3/TRBV12-4
CASRDAGSSEAFF
TGTGCCAGCAGGGACGCGGGGTCCTCTGAAGCTTTCTTT
>.|few|15|TRBJ2-1|TRBV3-1
CASSQDYGSDNEQFF
TGTGCCAGCAGCCAAGATTATGGGAGTGACAATGAGCAGTTCTTC
>.|few|15|TRBJ1-2|TRBV27
CASSLVRGDLYGYTF
TGTGCCAGCAGTTTGGTTAGAGGGGACCTCTATGGCTACACCTTC
>TRBD1|.|13|TRBJ1-4|TRBV12-3/TRBV12-4
CASSGTGREKLFF
TGTGCCAGCAGCGGGACAGGGAGGGAAAAACTGTTTTTT
>.|.|16|TRBJ2-3|TRBV4-3
CASSQAPGRSTDTQYF
TGCGCCAGCAGCCAAGCACCGGGACGATCAACAGATACGCAGTATTTT
>TRBD2|many|14|TRBJ2-7|TRBV20-1
CSARSGLGSYEQYF
TGCAGTGCTAGATCAGGACTAGGGTCCTACGAGCAGTACTTC
>TRBD1|many|16|TRBJ2-1|TRBV5-1
CASSQGGESSYNEQFF
TGCGCCAGCAGCCAAGGGGGCGAAAGCTCCTACAATGAGCAGTTCTTC
>.|many|17|TRBJ1-5|TRBV18
CASSPNQGLRSNQPQHF
TGTGCCAGCTCACCGAATCAAGGGTTACGGAGCAATCAGCCCCAGCATTTT
>TRBD1|.|12|TRBJ2-1|TRBV30
CAWGLGGREQFF
TGTGCCTGGGGGCTAGGGGGCAGGGAGCAGTTCTTC